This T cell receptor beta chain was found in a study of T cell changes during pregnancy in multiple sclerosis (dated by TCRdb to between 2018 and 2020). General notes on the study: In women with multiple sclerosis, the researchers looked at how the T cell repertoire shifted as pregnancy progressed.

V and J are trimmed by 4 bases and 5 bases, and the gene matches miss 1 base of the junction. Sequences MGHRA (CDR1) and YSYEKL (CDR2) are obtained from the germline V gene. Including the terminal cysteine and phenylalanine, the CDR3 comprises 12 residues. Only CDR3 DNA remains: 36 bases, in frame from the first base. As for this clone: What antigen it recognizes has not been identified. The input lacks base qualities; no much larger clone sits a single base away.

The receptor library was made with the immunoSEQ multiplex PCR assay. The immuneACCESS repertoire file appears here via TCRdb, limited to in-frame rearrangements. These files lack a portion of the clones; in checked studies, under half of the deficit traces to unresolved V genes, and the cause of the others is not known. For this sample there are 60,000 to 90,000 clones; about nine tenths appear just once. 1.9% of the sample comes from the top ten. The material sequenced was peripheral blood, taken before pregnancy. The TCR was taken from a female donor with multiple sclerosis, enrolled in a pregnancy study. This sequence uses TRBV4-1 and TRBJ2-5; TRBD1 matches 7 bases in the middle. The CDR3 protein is CASSLTGETQYF. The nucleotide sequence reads TGCGCCAGCAGCCTGACAGGGGAGACCCAGTACTTC.